This TCR beta chain derives from a study of blood T cell repertoires in COVID-19. CDR1 and CDR2 from the germline V gene are LNHDA and SQIVND (reference sequence). The length of the CDR3 is 13 residues. The V end lost 6 bases, the J end lost 3 bases, and 12 bases lay between the germline ends. Sequencing was performed with immunoSEQ multiplex PCR; in TCRdb, only in-frame clones are kept and a portion is missing. This table has about 210,000 clones, over 80% appearing once. This clonotype was sampled from a man between 18 and 35 years old with acute COVID-19. Sequenced material: PBMCs or T cells enriched from blood (not recorded which). The V gene is TRBV19, the J gene TRBJ2-7; the D is unclear. CDR3 in amino acids: CASSFRSDYEQYF. The CDR3 DNA is TGTGCCAGTAGCTTTCGGAGCGACTACGAGCAGTACTTC.